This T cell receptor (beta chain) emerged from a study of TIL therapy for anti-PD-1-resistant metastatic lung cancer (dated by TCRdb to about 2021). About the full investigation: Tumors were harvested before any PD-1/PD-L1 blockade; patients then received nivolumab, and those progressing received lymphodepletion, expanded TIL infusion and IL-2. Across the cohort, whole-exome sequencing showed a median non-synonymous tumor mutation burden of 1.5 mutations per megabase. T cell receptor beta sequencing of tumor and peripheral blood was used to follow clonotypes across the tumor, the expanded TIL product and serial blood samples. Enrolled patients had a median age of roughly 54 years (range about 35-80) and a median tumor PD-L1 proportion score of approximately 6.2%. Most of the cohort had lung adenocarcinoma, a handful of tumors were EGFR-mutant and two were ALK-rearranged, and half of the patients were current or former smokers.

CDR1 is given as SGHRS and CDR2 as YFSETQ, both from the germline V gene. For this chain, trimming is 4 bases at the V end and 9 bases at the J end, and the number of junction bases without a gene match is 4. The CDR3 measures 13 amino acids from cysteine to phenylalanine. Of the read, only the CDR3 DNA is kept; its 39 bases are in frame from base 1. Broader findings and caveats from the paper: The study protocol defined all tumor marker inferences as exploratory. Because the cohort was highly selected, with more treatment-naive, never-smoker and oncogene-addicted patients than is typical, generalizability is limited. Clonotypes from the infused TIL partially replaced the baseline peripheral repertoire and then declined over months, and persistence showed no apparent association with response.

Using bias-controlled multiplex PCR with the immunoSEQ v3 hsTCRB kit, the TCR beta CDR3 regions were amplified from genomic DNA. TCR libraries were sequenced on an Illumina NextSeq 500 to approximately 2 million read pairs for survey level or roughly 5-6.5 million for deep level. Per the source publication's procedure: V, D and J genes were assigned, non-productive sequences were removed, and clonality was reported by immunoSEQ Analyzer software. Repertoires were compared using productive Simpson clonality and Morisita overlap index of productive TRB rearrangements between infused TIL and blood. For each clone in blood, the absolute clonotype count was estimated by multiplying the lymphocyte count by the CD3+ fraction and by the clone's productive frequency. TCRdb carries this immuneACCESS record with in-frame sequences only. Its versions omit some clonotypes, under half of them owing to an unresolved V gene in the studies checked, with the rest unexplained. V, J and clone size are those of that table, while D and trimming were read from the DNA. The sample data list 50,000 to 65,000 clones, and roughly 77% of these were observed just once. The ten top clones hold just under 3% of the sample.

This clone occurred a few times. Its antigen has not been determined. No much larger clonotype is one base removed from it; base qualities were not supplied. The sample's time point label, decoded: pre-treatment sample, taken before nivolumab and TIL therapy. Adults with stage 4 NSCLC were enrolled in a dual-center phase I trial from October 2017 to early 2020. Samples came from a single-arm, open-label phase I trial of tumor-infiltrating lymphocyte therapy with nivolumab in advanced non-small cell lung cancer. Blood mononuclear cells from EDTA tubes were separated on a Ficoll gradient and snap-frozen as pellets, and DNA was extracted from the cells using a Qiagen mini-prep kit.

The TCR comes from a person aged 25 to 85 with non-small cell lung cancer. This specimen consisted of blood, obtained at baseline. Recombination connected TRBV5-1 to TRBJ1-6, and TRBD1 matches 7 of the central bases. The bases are TGCGCCAGCAGCCCCGACAGGGTTTCACCCCTCCACTTT. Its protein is CASSPDRVSPLHF.